The next 12 T cell receptor beta chains were all read from a single sample in a study of radiotherapy plus CTLA-4 blockade in lung cancer. Clones were sequenced by immunoSEQ multiplex PCR, and TCRdb holds only the in-frame ones, with some missing. This sample carries 45,000 to 60,000 clones, more than 75% of them seen once, and the ten largest clones take roughly 3.3%. Here the sequenced sample was peripheral blood, taken from a patient treated with radiotherapy plus ipilimumab. The source of these receptors is a human donor with non-small cell lung cancer who had stable disease on radiotherapy plus ipilimumab.

The rearrangement uses TRBV6-4 and TRBJ1-1, with D hard to call. Germline V gene sequence: CDR1 MRHNA, CDR2 SNTAGT. CDR3 size: 14 residues. With 6 bases removed from V and 0 bases from J, the gap between germline ends came to 11 bases. The chain's CDR3 is CASRGTEMNTEAFF. CDR3 DNA: TGTGCCAGCAGAGGAACAGAGATGAACACTGAAGCTTTCTTT.

J is TRBJ1-2 and V is TRBV27; TRBD1 agrees at 10 bases. The CDR3 length is 17 residues. Germline V gene data show CDR1 as MNHEY and CDR2 as SMNVEV (reference sequence). V trimming: 6 bases; J trimming: 3 bases; junction bases outside the gene matches: 13. The CDR3 DNA sequence: TGTGCCAGCAGATCACGGGACAGGGGAAAGGTTCACTATGGCTACACCTTC. This sequence encodes CASRSRDRGKVHYGYTF.

The gene calls are TRBV4-1 and TRBJ2-6; 8 bases are a match to TRBD1. The germline gives CDR1 MGHRA, CDR2 YSYEKL. CDR3 length: 21 residues. The V segment lost 4 bases and the J segment 0 bases; nucleotides outside the gene matches: 17. The CDR3 is CASSPRPGTGRKDSGANVLTF. As DNA, the CDR3 is TGCGCCAGCAGCCCACGTCCCGGGACAGGCCGGAAGGACTCTGGGGCCAACGTCCTGACTTTC.

The chain employs TRBV28 and TRBJ2-3; weak D call: TRBD1 (6 bases). This CDR3 comprises 15 residues. Between the trimmed V and J ends, which lost 7 bases and 4 bases, there was a span of 18 bases. Germline-derived CDR1 and CDR2 are MDHEN and SYDVKM. CDR3 protein: CASKHPGVGADTQYF. The CDR3, as DNA: TGTGCCAGCAAGCACCCAGGGGTTGGCGCAGATACGCAGTATTTT.

The gene calls are TRBV11-2 and TRBJ2-7; TRBD1 agrees at 8 bases. The CDR3 extends over 15 amino acids. Looked up from germline, CDR1 is SGHAT and CDR2 is FQNNGV. V shed 1 base, J shed 5 bases, and the junction held 7 bases outside the gene matches. In nucleotides, the CDR3 is TGTGCCAGCAGCTTAGTACGAGCAGGGGGCCACGAGCAGTACTTC. This translates into CASSLVRAGGHEQYF.

The chain links TRBV14 to TRBJ2-7; TRBD2 is a possible D gene (7 bases). Germline V gives CDR1 SGHDN, CDR2 FVKESK. V lost 1 base and J 2 bases, leaving 12 bases between the germline ends. The CDR3 contains 15 residues. CDR3 nucleotides: TGTGCCAGCAGCCAAGTTCGGGGGGCTACCTACGAGCAGTACTTC. It specifies CASSQVRGATYEQYF.

This clone was seen a few times. The chain carries TRBV5-8 and TRBJ1-1; D is uncertain. This CDR3 is 17 amino acids long. CDR1 SGHTS and CDR2 YDEGEE come from the germline V gene. Between the trimmed V and J ends, which lost 1 base and 0 bases, there was a span of 16 bases. In nucleotides, the CDR3 is TGTGCCAGCAGCTTGCGGGGAACAACCTACATGAACACTGAAGCTTTCTTT. Protein: CASSLRGTTYMNTEAFF.

The chain uses TRBV2 and TRBJ2-1, with TRBD2 matching over 11 bases. This CDR3 has 15 amino acids. J lost 6 bases, V lost 6 bases, and 7 bases had no gene match. Germline-derived CDR1 and CDR2 are SNHLY and FYNNEI. CDR3 coding DNA: TGTGCCAGCAGGGGTGGGACTAGCGGCCCCAATGAGCAGTTCTTC. It codes for CASRGGTSGPNEQFF.

This clone was seen once. The rearrangement links TRBV14 to TRBJ1-5; D unclear. CDR3 length: 15 amino acids. Trimming cost V 0 bases and J 4 bases, with 10 bases left between them. Per germline, CDR1 SGHDN and CDR2 FVKESK. The CDR3 DNA is TGTGCCAGCAGCCAAGAGAGGCACTCAAATCAGCCCCAGCATTTT. The encoded protein is CASSQERHSNQPQHF. The full variable domain, with the rest looked up from reference TRBV14 and TRBJ1-5, is EAGVTQFPSHSVIEKGQTVTLRCDPISGHDNLYWYRRVMGKEIKFLLHFVKESKQDESGMPNNRFLAERTGGTYSTLKVQPAELEDSGVYFCASSQERHSNQPQHFGDGTRLSIL.

This chain links TRBV5-1 with TRBJ2-4; 8 bases match TRBD2. This CDR3 has 17 residues. Germline V lookup: CDR1 SGHRS, CDR2 YFSETQ. J was trimmed by 5 bases and V by 1 base; bases with no gene match: 11. The CDR3 region has the DNA TGCGCCAGCAGCTTGTTAAGCGGGGGAGGGCTTGAAAACATTCAGTACTTC. This encodes CASSLLSGGGLENIQYF. Complete variable domain (other parts from reference TRBV5-1 and TRBJ2-4): KAGVTQTPRYLIKTRGQQVTLSCSPISGHRSVSWYQQTPGQGLQFLFEYFSETQRNKGNFPGRFSGRQFSNSRSEMNVSTLELGDSALYLCASSLLSGGGLENIQYFGAGTRLSVL.

V usage is TRBV18 and J usage is TRBJ1-5; a weak D match, TRBD1 (6 bases). The CDR3 length is 13 residues. Trimming left V 3 bases short and J 3 bases short, with 6 bases between. Germline CDR1 KGHSH, CDR2 LQKENI. CDR3 sequence: CASSPGHNQPQHF. The CDR3 DNA sequence: TGTGCCAGCTCACCGGGACACAATCAGCCCCAGCATTTT. The complete variable domain, with remaining parts taken from reference TRBV18 and TRBJ1-5, reads NAGVMQNPRHLVRRRGQEARLRCSPMKGHSHVYWYRQLPEEGLKFMVYLQKENIIDESGMPKERFSAEFPKEGPSILRIQQVVRGDSAAYFCASSPGHNQPQHFGDGTRLSIL.

V is TRBV5-6 and J is TRBJ1-2; the D gene is possibly TRBD1 (5 bases). The CDR3 totals 15 residues. Germline assignment: CDR1 SGHDT and CDR2 YYEEEE. The V and J ends lost 4 bases and 6 bases respectively, with 19 bases between them. CDR3 DNA sequence: TGTGCCAGCAGCCTGTTGGACACCGGAGGGGATGGCTACACCTTC. As protein: CASSLLDTGGDGYTF.